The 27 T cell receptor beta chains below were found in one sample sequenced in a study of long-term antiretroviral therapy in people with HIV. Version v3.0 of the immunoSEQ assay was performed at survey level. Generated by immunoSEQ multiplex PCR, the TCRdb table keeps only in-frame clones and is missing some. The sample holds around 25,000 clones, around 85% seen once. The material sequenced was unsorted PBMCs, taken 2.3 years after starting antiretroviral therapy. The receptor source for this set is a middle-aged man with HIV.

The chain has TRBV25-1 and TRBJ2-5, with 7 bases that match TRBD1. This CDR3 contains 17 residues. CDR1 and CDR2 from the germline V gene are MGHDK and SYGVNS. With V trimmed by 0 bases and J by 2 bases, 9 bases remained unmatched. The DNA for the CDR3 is TGTGCCAGCAGTGAATACTTTCTACAGGGGCGGCAAGAGACCCAGTACTTC. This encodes CASSEYFLQGRQETQYF.

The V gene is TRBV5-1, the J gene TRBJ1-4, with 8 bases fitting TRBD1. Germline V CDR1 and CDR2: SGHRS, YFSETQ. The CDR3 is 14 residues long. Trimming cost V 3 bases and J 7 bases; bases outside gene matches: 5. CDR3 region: CASSSGGQGEKLFF. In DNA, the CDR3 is TGCGCCAGCAGCTCTGGAGGACAGGGTGAAAAACTGTTTTTT. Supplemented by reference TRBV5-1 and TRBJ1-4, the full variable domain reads KAGVTQTPRYLIKTRGQQVTLSCSPISGHRSVSWYQQTPGQGLQFLFEYFSETQRNKGNFPGRFSGRQFSNSRSEMNVSTLELGDSALYLCASSSGGQGEKLFFGSGTQLSVL.

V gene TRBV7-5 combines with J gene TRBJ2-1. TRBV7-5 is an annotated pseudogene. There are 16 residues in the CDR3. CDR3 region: CVRSNPDSSSYNEQFF. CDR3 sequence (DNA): TGTGTCAGAAGCAACCCGGATTCCTCATCCTACAATGAGCAGTTCTTC.

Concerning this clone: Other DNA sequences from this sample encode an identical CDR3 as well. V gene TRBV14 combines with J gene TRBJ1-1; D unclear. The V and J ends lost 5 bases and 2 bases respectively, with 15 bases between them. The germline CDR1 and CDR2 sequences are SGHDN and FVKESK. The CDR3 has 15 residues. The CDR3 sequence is CASSDGRAGNTEAFF. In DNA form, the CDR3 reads TGTGCCAGCAGCGATGGACGCGCAGGAAACACTGAAGCTTTCTTT.

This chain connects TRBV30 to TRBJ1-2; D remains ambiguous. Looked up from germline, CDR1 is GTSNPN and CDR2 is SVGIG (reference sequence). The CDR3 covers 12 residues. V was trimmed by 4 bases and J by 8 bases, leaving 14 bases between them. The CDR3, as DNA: TGTGCCTGGATTAAATCCACGAAAGGCTACACCTTC. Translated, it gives CAWIKSTKGYTF.

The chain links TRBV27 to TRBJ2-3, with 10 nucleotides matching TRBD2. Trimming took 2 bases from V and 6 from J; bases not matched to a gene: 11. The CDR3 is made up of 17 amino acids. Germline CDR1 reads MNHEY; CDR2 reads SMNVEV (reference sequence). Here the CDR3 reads CASSLRASGGKWDTQYF. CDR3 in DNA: TGTGCCAGCAGTTTACGGGCTAGCGGGGGAAAATGGGATACGCAGTATTTT.

The DNA for the CDR3 is TGTGCCAGCAGCGCCAGGGGGCAGCCCCAGCATTTT. Translated: CASSARGQPQHF. The genes are TRBV21-1 and TRBJ1-5; the table's D call, TRBD1, has no DNA check behind it. TRBV21-1 is labeled a pseudogene. The length of the CDR3 is 12 residues.

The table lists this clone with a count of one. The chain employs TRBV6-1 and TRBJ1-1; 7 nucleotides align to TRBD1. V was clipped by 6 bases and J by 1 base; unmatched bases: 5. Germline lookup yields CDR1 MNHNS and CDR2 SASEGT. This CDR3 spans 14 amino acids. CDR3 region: CASSRTGTNTEAFF. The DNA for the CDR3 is TGTGCCAGCAGCAGGACAGGTACGAACACTGAAGCTTTCTTT.

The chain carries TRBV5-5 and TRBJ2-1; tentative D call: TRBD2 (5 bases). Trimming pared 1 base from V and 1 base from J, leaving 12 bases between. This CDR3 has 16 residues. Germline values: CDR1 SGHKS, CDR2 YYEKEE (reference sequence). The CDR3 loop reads CASSLTGEISYNEQFF. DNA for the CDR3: TGTGCCAGCAGCTTGACCGGGGAGATTTCCTACAATGAGCAGTTCTTC.

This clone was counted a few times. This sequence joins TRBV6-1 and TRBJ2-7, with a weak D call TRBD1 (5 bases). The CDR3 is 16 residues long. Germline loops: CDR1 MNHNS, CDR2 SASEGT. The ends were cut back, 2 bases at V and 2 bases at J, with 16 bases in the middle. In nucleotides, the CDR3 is TGTGCCAGCAGTGAAATGGTGATGGGCAGGGCCTACGAGCAGTACTTC. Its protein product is CASSEMVMGRAYEQYF.

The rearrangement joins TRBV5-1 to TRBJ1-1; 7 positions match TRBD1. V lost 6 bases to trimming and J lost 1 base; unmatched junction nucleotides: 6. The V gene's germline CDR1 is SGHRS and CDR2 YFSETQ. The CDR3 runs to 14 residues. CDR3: CASTRQGPNTEAFF. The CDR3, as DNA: TGCGCCAGCACCCGACAGGGCCCGAACACTGAAGCTTTCTTT.

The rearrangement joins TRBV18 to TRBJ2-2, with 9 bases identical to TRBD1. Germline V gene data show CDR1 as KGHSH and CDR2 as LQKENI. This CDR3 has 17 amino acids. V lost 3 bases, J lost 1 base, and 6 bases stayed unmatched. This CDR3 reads CASSPPGTGMNTGELFF. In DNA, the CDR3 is TGTGCCAGCTCACCCCCTGGGACAGGGATGAACACCGGGGAGCTGTTTTTT.

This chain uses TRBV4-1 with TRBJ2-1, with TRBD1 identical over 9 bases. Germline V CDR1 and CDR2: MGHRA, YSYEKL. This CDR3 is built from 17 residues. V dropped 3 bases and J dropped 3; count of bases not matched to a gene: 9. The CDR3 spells CASSQDRGVGSYNEQFF. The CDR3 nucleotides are TGCGCCAGCAGCCAGGACAGGGGAGTTGGTAGCTACAATGAGCAGTTCTTC.

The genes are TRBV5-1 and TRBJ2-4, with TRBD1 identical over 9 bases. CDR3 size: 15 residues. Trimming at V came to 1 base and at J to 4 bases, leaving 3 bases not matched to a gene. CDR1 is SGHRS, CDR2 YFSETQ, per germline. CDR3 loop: CASSLNRGQKNIQYF. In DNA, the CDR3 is TGCGCCAGCAGCTTGAACAGGGGGCAAAAAAACATTCAGTACTTC.

CDR3 sequence: CASSRGWGPQTDTQYF. CDR3 coding DNA: TGTGCCAGCAGCCGTGGATGGGGTCCGCAGACAGATACGCAGTATTTT. The J gene is TRBJ2-3, the V gene TRBV7-6; no firm D call. Deletions cut 5 bases from V and 3 bases from J, with 18 bases between. Germline CDR1 reads SGHVS; CDR2 reads FNYEAQ. This CDR3 is built from 16 residues.

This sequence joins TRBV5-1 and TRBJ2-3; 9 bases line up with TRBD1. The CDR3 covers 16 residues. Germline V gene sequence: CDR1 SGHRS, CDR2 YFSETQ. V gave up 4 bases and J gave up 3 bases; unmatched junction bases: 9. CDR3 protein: CASSVPGTGITDTQYF. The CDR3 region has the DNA TGCGCCAGCAGCGTCCCCGGGACAGGGATTACAGATACGCAGTATTTT.

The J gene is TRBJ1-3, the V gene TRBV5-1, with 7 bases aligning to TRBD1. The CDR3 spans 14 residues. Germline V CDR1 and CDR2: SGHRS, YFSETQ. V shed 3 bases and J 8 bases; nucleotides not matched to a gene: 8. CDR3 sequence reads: CASSSTGLGDTIYF. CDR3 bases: TGCGCCAGCAGCTCGACAGGGCTCGGAGACACCATATATTTT. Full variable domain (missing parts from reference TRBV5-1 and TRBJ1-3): KAGVTQTPRYLIKTRGQQVTLSCSPISGHRSVSWYQQTPGQGLQFLFEYFSETQRNKGNFPGRFSGRQFSNSRSEMNVSTLELGDSALYLCASSSTGLGDTIYFGEGSWLTVV.

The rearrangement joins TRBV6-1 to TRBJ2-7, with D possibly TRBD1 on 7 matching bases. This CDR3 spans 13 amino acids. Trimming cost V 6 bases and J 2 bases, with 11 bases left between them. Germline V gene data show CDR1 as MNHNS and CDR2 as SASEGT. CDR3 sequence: CASSPGGTYEQYF. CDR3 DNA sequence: TGTGCCAGCAGCCCAGGGGGGACCTACGAGCAGTACTTC.

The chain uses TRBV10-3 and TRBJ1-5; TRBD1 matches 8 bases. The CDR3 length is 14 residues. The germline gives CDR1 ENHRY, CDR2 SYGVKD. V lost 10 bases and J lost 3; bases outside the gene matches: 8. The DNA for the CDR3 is TGTGCCAGCGGACAGGGAATCCCCAATCAGCCCCAGCATTTT. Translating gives CASGQGIPNQPQHF.

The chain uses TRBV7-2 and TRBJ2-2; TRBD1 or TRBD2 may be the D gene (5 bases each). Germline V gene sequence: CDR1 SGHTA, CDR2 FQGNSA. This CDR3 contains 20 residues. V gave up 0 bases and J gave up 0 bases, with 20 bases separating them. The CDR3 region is CASSLALLVEQDSNTGELFF. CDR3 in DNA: TGTGCCAGCAGCTTAGCTCTCCTTGTAGAACAGGACTCGAACACCGGGGAGCTGTTTTTT.

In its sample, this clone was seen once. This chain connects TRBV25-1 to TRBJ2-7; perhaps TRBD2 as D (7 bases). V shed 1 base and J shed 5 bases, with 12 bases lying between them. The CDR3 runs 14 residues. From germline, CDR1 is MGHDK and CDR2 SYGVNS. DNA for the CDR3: TGTGCCAGCAGTGAATTTGGGAGGGGGGACGAGCAGTACTTC. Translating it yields CASSEFGRGDEQYF.

CDR3 in amino acids: CASSRTGTGNTGELFF. CDR3 coding DNA: TGTGCCAGCAGCCGCACCGGGACAGGGAACACCGGGGAGCTGTTTTTT. This chain uses TRBV5-6 with TRBJ2-2; 8 nucleotides line up with TRBD1. The CDR3 contains 16 residues. Germline CDR1 and CDR2: SGHDT and YYEEEE. The V gene end was trimmed by 4 bases and the J gene end by 1 base; junction bases not matched to a gene: 6.

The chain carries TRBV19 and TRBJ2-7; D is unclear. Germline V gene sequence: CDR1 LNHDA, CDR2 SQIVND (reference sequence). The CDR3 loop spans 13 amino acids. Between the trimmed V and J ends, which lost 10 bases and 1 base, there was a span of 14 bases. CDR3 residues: CATKPDGSYEQYF. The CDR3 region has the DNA TGTGCCACCAAACCCGACGGATCCTACGAGCAGTACTTC. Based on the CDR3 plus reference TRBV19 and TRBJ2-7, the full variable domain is DGGITQSPKYLFRKEGQNVTLSCEQNLNHDAMYWYRQDPGQGLRLIYYSQIVNDFQKGDIAEGYSVSREKKESFPLTVTSAQKNPTAFYLCATKPDGSYEQYFGPGTRLTVT.

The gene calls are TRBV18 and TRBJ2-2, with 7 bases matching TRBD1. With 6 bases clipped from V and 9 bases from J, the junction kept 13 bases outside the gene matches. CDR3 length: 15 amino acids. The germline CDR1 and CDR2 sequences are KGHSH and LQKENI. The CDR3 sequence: CASSSGTAHTRELFF. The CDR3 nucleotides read TGTGCCAGCTCGTCCGGGACAGCTCACACGCGGGAGCTGTTTTTT.

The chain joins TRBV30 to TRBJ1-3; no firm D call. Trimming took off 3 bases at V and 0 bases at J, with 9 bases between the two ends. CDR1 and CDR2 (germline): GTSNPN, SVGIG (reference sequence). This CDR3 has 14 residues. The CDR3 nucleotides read TGTGCCTGGAGCAGGATCGACTCTGGAAACACCATATATTTT. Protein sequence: CAWSRIDSGNTIYF.

The CDR3 sequence: CASSLPGLPSNEQFF. The CDR3 DNA reads as TGTGCCAGCAGCTTACCGGGACTACCATCCAATGAGCAGTTCTTC. The chain has TRBV7-9 and TRBJ2-1; TRBD2 agrees at 7 bases. V was pared by 2 bases and J by 6 bases, with 7 bases of the junction left unmatched. The CDR3 is 15 residues long. Germline CDR1 reads SEHNR; CDR2 reads FQNEAQ (reference sequence).

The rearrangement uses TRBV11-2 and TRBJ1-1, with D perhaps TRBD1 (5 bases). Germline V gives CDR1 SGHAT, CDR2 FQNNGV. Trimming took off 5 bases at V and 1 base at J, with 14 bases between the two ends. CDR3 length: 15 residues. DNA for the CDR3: TGTGCCAGCAGCCGGACACCCCAGGGGAACACTGAAGCTTTCTTT. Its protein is CASSRTPQGNTEAFF.